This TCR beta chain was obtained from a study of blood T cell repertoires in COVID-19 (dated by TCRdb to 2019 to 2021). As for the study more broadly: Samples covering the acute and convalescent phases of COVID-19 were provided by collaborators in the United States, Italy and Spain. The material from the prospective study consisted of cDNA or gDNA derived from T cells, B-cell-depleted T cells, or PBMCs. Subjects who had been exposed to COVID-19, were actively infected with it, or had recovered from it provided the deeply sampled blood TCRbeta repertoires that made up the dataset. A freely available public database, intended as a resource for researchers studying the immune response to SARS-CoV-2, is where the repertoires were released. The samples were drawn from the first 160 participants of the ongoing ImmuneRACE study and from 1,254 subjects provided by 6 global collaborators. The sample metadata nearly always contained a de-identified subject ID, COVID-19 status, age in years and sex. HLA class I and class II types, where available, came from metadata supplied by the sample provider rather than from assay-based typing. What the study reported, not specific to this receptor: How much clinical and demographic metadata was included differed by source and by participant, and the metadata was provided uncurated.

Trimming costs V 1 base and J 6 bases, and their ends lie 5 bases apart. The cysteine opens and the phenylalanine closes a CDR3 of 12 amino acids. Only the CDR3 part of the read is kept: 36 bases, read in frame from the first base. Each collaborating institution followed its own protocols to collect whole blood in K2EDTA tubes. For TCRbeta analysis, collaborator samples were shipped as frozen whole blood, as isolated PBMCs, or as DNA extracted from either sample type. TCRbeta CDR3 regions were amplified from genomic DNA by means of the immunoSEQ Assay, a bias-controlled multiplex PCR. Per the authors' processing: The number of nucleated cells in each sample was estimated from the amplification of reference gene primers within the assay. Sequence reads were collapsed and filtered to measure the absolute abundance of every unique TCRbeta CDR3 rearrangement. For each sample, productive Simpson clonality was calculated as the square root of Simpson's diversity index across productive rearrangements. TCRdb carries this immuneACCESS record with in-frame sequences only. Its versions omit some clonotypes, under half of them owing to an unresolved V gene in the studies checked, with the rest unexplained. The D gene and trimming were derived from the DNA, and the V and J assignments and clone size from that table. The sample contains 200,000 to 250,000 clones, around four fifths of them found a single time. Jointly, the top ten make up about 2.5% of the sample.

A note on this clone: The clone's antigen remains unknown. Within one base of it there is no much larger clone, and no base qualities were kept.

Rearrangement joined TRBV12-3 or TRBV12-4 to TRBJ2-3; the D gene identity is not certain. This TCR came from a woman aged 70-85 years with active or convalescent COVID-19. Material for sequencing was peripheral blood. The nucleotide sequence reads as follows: TGTGCCAGCAGTTTAGTCCCGGATACGCAGTATTTT. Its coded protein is CASSLVPDTQYF.